This TCR beta chain came from a study (dated by TCRdb to 2015 to 2016). Cut back by 7 bases and 8 bases, the V and J ends lie 10 bases apart. CDR1 and CDR2, per the germline V gene (reference sequence), are SEHNR and FQNEAQ. Taken from cysteine to phenylalanine, the CDR3 has 11 residues. The sequence is cut down to CDR3 DNA, 33 bases in frame from base 1. This clonotype was detected only a few times. It has no known antigen specificity. Base qualities were left out, and no much larger clone turns up one base away. Receptor amplification or capture employed RT-PCR. TCRdb lists the instrument as Illumina MiSeq. Using fastp trimming at Q25 and MiXCR clonotype assembly, TCRdb reanalyzed the public sequencing data and kept in-frame beta chains. For every CDR3 protein sequence, its rows merge into one entry that carries the most common genes and DNA. This sample has more than 600,000 distinct CDR3 sequences in its table, and approximately 14% of those were observed once. The ten largest make up roughly 3.9% of the sample.

Sequenced material: memory CD4+ T cells from blood. This clonotype was obtained from a female donor in good health, serving as a healthy control. The chain is made from TRBV7-9 and TRBJ2-3, with the D gene too uncertain to name. The CDR3 protein: CASTSLGTQYF. The nucleotide sequence reads TGTGCCAGCACCTCCTTAGGTACGCAGTATTTT.